This T cell receptor (beta chain) was identified in a study of cytomegalovirus exposure and HLA in healthy donors. The CDR3 has 15 residues. CDR1 and CDR2 from the germline V gene are SGHTA and FQGNSA. Concerning this clone itself: Its antigen is not known. A junction end diverges from the germline sequence, so it may reflect a read error.

Amplification used 60 Vbeta primers and 13 Jbeta primers. Clones were read by immunoSEQ multiplex PCR, and TCRdb kept only the in-frame ones, dropping some. The table has over 150,000 clones, roughly 82% seen once. Study-level findings and limits: Most TCR sequences were seen very rarely across donors, but some public TCRs occurred in many. TCR beta V- and J-gene trimming was later associated with a missense DCLRE1C variant. It was approximately 150 TCR beta chains that were listed as cytomegalovirus-associated. A later analysis showed TCR association rates differing by HLA locus, peaking at DRB1 and lowest at HLA-C.

V usage is TRBV7-2 and J usage is TRBJ2-3, with 8 bases matching TRBD2. The TCR originated in a woman aged 45 to 65 in good health and CMV-seropositive. The source material was PBMCs. As DNA, the CDR3 is TGTGCCAGCAGCCTAGCCGGGGGGGCATCAGATACGCAGTATTTT. As protein: CASSLAGGASDTQYF.